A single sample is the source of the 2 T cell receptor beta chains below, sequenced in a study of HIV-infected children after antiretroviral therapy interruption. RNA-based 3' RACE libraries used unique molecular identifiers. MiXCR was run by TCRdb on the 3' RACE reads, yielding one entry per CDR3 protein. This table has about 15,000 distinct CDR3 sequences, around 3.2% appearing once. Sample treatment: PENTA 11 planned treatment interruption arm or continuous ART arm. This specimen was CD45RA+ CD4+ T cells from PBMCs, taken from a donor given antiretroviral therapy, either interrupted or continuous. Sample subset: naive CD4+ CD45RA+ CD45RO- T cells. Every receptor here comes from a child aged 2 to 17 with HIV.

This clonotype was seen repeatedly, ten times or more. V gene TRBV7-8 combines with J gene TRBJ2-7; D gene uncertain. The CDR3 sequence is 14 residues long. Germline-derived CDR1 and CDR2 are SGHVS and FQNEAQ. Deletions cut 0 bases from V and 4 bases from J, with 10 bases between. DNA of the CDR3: TGTGCCAGCAGCTTAGCGGAGAGACCTTACGAGCAGTACTTC. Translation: CASSLAERPYEQYF.

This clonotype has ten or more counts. CDR3: CASSQIGTGTYEQYF. For the CDR3, the DNA is TGTGCCAGCAGCCAAATCGGGACAGGGACTTACGAGCAGTACTTC. The V gene is TRBV3-1, the J gene TRBJ2-7; 9 bases line up with TRBD1. The germline CDR1 and CDR2 sequences are LGHDT and YNNKEL (reference sequence). The length of the CDR3 is 15 residues. The V gene end was trimmed by 2 bases and the J gene end by 4 bases; junction bases not matched to a gene: 6.